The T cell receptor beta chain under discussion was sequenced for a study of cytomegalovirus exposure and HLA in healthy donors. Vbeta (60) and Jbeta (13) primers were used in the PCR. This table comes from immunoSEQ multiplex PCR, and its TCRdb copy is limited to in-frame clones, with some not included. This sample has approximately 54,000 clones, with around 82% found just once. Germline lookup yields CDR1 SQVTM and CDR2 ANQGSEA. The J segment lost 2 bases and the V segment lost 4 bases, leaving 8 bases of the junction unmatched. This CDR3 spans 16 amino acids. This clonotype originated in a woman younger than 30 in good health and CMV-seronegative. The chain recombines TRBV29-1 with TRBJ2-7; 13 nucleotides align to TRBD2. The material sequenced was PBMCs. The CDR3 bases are TGCAGCGTTGTAGGACTAGCGGGAGCACATCCCTACGAGCAGTACTTC. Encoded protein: CSVVGLAGAHPYEQYF.